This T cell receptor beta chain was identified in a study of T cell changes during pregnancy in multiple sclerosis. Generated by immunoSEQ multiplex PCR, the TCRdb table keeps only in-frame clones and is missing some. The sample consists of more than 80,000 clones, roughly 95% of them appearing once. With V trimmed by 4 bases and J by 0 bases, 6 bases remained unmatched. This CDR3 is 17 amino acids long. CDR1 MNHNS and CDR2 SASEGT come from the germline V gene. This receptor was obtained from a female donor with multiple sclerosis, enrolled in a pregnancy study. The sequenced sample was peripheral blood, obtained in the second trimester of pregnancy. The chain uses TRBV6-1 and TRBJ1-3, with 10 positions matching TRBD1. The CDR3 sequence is CASSASGQGLSGNTIYF. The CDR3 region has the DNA TGTGCCAGCAGTGCCTCGGGACAGGGGCTCTCTGGAAACACCATATATTTT.